In its sample, the clone carrying this TCR beta chain was seen many times. In building TCR beta libraries, iRepertoire HTBI primers were used together with Arm-PCR of CDR3 regions. TCRdb redid the calling of the multiplex PCR reads with MiXCR, one entry per CDR3 protein. The table shows about 350,000 distinct CDR3 sequences, with over 15% occurring only once. Time point here: newly diagnosed GD, antithyroid drugs for less than 3 months. PBMCs provided the RNA from which the TCR library was made. With EDTA tubes as the receptacles, about 10 milliliters of peripheral blood were drawn. This sample stems from a study of regulatory T cells in long-lasting Graves disease. This same sample was also part of a study on T cells in Graves' hyperthyroidism and ophthalmopathy. That study adds: These patients, aged 18 to 65, had recently diagnosed hyperthyroidism lasting under 2 months.

The receptor comes from a man aged 40-49 years with Graves disease. Sample: peripheral blood mononuclear cells (PBMCs), taken at new diagnosis, from a patient treated with antithyroid drugs.

The CDR3: CASRPLGQLSLPYEQYF. The CDR3 DNA sequence: TGTGCCAGCAGGCCACTCGGACAGTTGTCGCTCCCCTACGAGCAGTACTTC. This sequence joins TRBV28 and TRBJ2-7; weak D call: TRBD1 (6 bases). CDR1 and CDR2 (germline): MDHEN, SYDVKM. The V and J ends lost 6 bases and 2 bases respectively, with 23 bases between them. The CDR3 runs 17 residues.